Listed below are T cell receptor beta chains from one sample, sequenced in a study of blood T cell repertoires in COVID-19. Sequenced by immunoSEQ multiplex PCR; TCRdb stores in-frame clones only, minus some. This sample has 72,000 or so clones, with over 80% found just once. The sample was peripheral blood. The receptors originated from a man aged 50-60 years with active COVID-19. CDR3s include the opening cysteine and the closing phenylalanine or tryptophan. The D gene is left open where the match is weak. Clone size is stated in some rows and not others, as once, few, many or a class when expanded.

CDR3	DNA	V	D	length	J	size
CASSSLRRDSYGYTF	TGTGCCAGCAGCTCTCTGAGAAGGGACAGCTATGGCTACACCTTC	TRBV11-2	TRBD1	15	TRBJ1-2	-
CASSRNTGVTEAFF	TGTGCCAGTAGTAGGAACACAGGGGTGACTGAAGCTTTCTTT	TRBV19	TRBD1	14	TRBJ1-1	-
CASSQGSGAPGETQYF	TGCGCCAGCAGCCAAGGTAGCGGGGCCCCCGGGGAGACCCAGTACTTC	TRBV4-1	TRBD2	16	TRBJ2-5	few
CASSQGPGNSYEQYF	TGTGCCAGCAGCCAAGGGCCCGGGAACTCCTACGAGCAGTACTTC	TRBV14	-	15	TRBJ2-7	-
CASSPPSGTGPYGYTF	TGTGCCAGCTCACCACCGTCCGGGACAGGGCCATATGGCTACACCTTC	TRBV18	TRBD1	16	TRBJ1-2	-
CAWKHGRGLGETQYF	TGTGCCTGGAAGCACGGCAGGGGGCTGGGGGAGACCCAGTACTTC	TRBV30	TRBD1	15	TRBJ2-5	-
CASSQGYQAGGQSREQFF	TGCGCCAGCAGCCAAGGTTACCAGGCGGGGGGGCAATCTCGGGAGCAGTTCTTC	TRBV4-3	TRBD2	18	TRBJ2-1	-
CASGQANSNQPQHF	TGTGCCAGCGGACAGGCTAATAGCAATCAGCCCCAGCATTTT	TRBV2	TRBD1	14	TRBJ1-5	-
CASSYQRGNQPQHF	TGTGCCAGCAGTTATCAACGGGGCAATCAGCCCCAGCATTTT	TRBV6-5	-	14	TRBJ1-5	-
CSVEEAGLTF	TGCAGCGTTGAAGAGGCGGGGCTCACCTTC	TRBV29-1	-	10	TRBJ1-2	-
CASSNPAGENYGYTF	TGTGCCAGCAGCAACCCCGCGGGGGAGAACTATGGCTACACCTTC	TRBV7-9	-	15	TRBJ1-2	few
CASSPATGAYTF	TGTGCCAGCAGCCCGGCCACAGGGGCCTACACCTTC	TRBV6-5	TRBD1	12	TRBJ1-2	once
CASSSGLAGGYYEQYF	TGTGCCAGCAGCTCGGGACTAGCGGGAGGTTACTACGAGCAGTACTTC	TRBV5-5	TRBD2	16	TRBJ2-7	-
CASSYGGYEETQYF	TGTGCCAGCAGTTACGGAGGGTATGAGGAGACCCAGTACTTC	TRBV6-5	-	14	TRBJ2-5	-
CASSVSGTSEETQYF	TGTGCCAGCAGCGTCTCCGGGACTAGCGAAGAGACCCAGTACTTC	TRBV9	TRBD2	15	TRBJ2-5	-
CASSATGFEQFF	TGTGCCAGCAGTGCAACAGGGTTCGAGCAGTTCTTC	TRBV28	-	12	TRBJ2-1	once
CASRETETYNSPLHF	TGTGCCAGTAGGGAGACAGAGACTTATAATTCACCCCTCCACTTT	TRBV19	-	15	TRBJ1-6	-
CASSSPAGVSSGNTIYF	TGTGCCAGCAGCTCCCCCGCGGGGGTTAGCTCTGGAAACACCATATATTTT	TRBV28	-	17	TRBJ1-3	-